This T cell receptor (beta chain) stems from a study of blood T cell repertoires in COVID-19. Data came from immunoSEQ multiplex PCR; TCRdb stores just in-frame clones and leaves some out. The table records approximately 300,000 clones, about 85% of them present only once. CDR1 and CDR2 from the germline V gene are SGHNT and YYREEE (reference sequence). This CDR3 comprises 14 residues. Deletions cut 0 bases from V and 1 base from J, with 4 bases between. Comments on this clone: This sample also contains other DNA sequences that code for the same CDR3.

The chain combines TRBV5-4 with TRBJ2-2, with unresolved D. Sequenced material: peripheral blood. The source of this sequence is a man aged 18-30 years with active or convalescent COVID-19. This CDR3 reads CASSLGQNTGELFF. The CDR3 nucleotides are TGTGCCAGCAGCTTGGGGCAGAACACCGGGGAGCTGTTTTTT.